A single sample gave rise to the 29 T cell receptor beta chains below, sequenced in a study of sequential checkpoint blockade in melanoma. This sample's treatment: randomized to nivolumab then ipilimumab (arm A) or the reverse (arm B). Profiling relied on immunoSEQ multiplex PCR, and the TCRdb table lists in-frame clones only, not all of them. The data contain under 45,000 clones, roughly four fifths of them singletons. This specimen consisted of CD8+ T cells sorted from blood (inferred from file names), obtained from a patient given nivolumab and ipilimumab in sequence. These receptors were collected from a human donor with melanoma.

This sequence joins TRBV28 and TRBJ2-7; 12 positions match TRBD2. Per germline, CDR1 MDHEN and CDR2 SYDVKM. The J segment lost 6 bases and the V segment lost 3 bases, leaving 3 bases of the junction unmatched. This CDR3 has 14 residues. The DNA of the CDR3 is TGTGCCAGCAGTTTCGGACTAGCGGGAAGCGAGCAGTACTTC. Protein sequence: CASSFGLAGSEQYF.

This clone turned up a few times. The CDR3 nucleotides are TGTGCCAGTAGTATCCGGTCAGGTGAAAAACTGTTTTTT. The encoded protein is CASSIRSGEKLFF. The V call is TRBV19, the J call TRBJ1-4; D gene ambiguous. The CDR3 spans 13 residues. The germline CDR1 and CDR2 sequences are LNHDA and SQIVND (reference sequence). With 3 bases removed from V and 7 bases from J, the gap between germline ends came to 9 bases. The full variable domain, with the rest looked up from reference TRBV19 and TRBJ1-4, is DGGITQSPKYLFRKEGQNVTLSCEQNLNHDAMYWYRQDPGQGLRLIYYSQIVNDFQKGDIAEGYSVSREKKESFPLTVTSAQKNPTAFYLCASSIRSGEKLFFGSGTQLSVL.

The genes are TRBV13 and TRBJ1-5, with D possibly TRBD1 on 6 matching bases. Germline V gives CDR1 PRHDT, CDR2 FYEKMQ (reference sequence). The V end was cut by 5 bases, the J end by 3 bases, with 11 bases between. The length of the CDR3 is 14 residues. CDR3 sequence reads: CASSLRTANQPQHF. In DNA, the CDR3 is TGTGCCAGCAGCCTTCGGACAGCCAATCAGCCCCAGCATTTT.

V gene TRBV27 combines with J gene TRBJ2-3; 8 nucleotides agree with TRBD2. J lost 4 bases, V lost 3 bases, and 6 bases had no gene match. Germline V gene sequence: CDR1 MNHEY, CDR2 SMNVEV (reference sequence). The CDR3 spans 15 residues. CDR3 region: CASSFGREEADTQYF. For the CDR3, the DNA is TGTGCCAGCAGTTTTGGGCGGGAGGAGGCAGATACGCAGTATTTT.

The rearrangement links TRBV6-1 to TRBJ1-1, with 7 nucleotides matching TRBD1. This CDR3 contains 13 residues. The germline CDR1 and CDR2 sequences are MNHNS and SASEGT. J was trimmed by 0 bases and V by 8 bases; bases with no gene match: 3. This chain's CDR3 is CASQGQMNTEAFF. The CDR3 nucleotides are TGTGCCAGCCAGGGACAGATGAACACTGAAGCTTTCTTT.

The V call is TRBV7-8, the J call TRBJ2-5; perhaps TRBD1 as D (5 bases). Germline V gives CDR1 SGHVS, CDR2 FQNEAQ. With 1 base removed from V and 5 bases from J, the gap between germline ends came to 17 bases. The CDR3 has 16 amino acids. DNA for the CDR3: TGTGCCAGCAGCTTAGGGGTGGGGCAGTTCGGGGAGACCCAGTACTTC. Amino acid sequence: CASSLGVGQFGETQYF.

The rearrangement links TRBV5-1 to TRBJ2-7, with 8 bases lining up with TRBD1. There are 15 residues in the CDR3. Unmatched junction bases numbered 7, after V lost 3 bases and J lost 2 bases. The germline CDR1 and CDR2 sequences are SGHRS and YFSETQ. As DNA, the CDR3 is TGCGCCAGCAGCTCCGTACCGACAGGGGCCTACGAGCAGTACTTC. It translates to CASSSVPTGAYEQYF.

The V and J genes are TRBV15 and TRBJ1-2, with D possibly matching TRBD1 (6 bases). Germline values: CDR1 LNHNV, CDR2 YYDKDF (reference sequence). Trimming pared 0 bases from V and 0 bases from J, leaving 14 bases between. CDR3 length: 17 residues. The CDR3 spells CATSREGGPGTNYGYTF. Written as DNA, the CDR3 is TGTGCCACCAGCAGAGAGGGGGGGCCCGGCACTAACTATGGCTACACCTTC.

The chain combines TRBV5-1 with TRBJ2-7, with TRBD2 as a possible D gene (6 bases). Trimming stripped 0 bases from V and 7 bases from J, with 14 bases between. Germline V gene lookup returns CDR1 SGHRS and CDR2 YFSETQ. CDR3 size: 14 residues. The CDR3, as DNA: TGCGCCAGCAGCTTGGTCAGCTGGAGGGGAGAGCAGTACTTC. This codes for CASSLVSWRGEQYF.

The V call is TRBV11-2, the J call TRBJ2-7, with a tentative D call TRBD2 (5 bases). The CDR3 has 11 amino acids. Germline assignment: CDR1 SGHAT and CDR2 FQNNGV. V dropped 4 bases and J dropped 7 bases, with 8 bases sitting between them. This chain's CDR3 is CASSYPGEQYF. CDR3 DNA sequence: TGTGCCAGCAGCTACCCGGGAGAGCAGTACTTC.

The CDR3 loop is CASSLDGGTSEAFF. In nucleotides, the CDR3 is TGTGCCAGCAGCTTAGATGGCGGTACCTCTGAAGCTTTCTTT. The rearrangement joins TRBV7-8 to TRBJ1-1, with no clear D. Germline V gene data show CDR1 as SGHVS and CDR2 as FQNEAQ. The V end lost 1 base, the J end lost 6 bases, and 12 bases lay between the germline ends. CDR3 length: 14 residues.

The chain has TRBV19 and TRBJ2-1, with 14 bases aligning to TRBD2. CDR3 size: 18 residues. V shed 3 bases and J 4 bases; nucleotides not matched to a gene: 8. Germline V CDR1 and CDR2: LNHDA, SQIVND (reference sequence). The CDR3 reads CASSIPLGLAGEYNEQFF. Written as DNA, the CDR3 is TGTGCCAGTAGTATCCCCCTGGGACTAGCGGGAGAATACAATGAGCAGTTCTTC.

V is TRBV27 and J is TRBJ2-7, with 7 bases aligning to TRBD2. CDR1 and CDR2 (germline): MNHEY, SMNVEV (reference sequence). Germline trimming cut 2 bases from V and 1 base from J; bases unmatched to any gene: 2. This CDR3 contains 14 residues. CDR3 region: CASSLASGSYEQYF. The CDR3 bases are TGTGCCAGCAGTTTAGCTAGCGGATCCTACGAGCAGTACTTC.

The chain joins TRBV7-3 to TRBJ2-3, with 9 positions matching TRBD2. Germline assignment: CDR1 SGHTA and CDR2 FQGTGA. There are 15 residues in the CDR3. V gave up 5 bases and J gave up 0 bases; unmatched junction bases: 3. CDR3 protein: CASSPGTSSTDTQYF. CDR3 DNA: TGTGCCAGCAGCCCCGGGACTAGCAGCACAGATACGCAGTATTTT.

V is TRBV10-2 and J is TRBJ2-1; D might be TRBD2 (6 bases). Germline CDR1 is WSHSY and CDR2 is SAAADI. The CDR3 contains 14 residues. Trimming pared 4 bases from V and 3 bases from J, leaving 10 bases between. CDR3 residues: CASSAGTLYNEQFF. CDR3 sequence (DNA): TGCGCCAGCAGTGCCGGGACTCTCTACAATGAGCAGTTCTTC.

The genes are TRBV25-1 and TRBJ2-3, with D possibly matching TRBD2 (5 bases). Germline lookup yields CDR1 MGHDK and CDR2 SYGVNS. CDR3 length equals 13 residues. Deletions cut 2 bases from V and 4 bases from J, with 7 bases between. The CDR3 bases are TGTGCCAGCAGTGAAATGCGGGCAGATACGCAGTATTTT. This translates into CASSEMRADTQYF. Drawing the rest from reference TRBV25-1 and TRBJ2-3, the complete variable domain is EADIYQTPRYLVIGTGKKITLECSQTMGHDKMYWYQQDPGMELHLIHYSYGVNSTEKGDLSSESTVSRIRTEHFPLTLESARPSHTSQYLCASSEMRADTQYFGPGTRLTVL.

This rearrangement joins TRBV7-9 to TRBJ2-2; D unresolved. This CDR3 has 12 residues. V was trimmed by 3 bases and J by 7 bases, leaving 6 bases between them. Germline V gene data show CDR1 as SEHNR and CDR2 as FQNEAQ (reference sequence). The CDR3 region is CASSFSSGELFF. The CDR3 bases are TGTGCCAGCAGCTTTAGCAGCGGGGAGCTGTTTTTT.

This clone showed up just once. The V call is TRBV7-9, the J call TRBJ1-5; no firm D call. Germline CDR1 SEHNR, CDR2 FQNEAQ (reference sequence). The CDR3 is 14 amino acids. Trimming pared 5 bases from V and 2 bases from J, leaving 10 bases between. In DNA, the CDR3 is TGTGCCAGCAGCGAGGCGAGGGGCAATCAGCCCCAGCATTTT. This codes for CASSEARGNQPQHF.

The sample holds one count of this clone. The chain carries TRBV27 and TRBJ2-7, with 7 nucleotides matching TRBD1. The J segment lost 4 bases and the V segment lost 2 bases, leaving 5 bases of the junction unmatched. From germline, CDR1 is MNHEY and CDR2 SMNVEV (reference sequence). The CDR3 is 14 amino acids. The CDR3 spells CASSLRQGGYEQYF. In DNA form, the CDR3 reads TGTGCCAGCAGTTTAAGACAGGGTGGGTACGAGCAGTACTTC.

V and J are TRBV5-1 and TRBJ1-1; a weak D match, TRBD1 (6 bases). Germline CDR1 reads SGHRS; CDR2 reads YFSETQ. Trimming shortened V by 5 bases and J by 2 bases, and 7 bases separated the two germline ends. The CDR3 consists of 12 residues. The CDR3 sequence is CASRDSNTEAFF. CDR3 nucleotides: TGCGCCAGCAGGGACAGCAACACTGAAGCTTTCTTT.

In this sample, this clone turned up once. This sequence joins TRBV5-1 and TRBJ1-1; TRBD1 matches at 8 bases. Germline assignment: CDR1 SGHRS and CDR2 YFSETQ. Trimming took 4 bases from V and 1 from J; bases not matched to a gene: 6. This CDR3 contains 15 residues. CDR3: CASSTRTGTNTEAFF. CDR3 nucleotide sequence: TGCGCCAGCAGCACTAGGACAGGGACGAACACTGAAGCTTTCTTT. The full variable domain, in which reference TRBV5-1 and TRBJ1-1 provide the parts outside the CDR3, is KAGVTQTPRYLIKTRGQQVTLSCSPISGHRSVSWYQQTPGQGLQFLFEYFSETQRNKGNFPGRFSGRQFSNSRSEMNVSTLELGDSALYLCASSTRTGTNTEAFFGQGTRLTVV.

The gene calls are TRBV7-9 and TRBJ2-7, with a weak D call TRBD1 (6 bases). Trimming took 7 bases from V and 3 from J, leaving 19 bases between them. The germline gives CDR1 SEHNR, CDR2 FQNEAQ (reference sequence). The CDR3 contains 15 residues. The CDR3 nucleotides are TGTGCCAGCATCCTAATTAAAGGGGGAGACTACGAGCAGTACTTC. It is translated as CASILIKGGDYEQYF.

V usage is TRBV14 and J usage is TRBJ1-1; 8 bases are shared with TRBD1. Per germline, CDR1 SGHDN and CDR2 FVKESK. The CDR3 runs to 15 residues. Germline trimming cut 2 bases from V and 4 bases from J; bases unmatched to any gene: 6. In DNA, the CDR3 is TGTGCCAGCAGCCAAAGAACAGGGGGATTCACTGAAGCTTTCTTT. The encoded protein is CASSQRTGGFTEAFF. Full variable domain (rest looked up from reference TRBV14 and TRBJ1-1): EAGVTQFPSHSVIEKGQTVTLRCDPISGHDNLYWYRRVMGKEIKFLLHFVKESKQDESGMPNNRFLAERTGGTYSTLKVQPAELEDSGVYFCASSQRTGGFTEAFFGQGTRLTVV.

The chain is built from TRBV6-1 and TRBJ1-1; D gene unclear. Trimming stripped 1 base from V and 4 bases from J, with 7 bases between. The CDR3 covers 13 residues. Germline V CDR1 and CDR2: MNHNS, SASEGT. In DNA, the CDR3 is TGTGCCAGCAGTGAAGTAACGGGCACTGAAGCTTTCTTT. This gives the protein CASSEVTGTEAFF.

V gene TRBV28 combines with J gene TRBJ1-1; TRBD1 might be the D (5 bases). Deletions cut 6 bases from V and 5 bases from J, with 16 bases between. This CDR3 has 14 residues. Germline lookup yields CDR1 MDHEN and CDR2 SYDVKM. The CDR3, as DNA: TGTGCCAGCAGCCCGACAGAATTAACGACTGAAGCTTTCTTT. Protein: CASSPTELTTEAFF. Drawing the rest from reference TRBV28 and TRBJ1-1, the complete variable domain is DVKVTQSSRYLVKRTGEKVFLECVQDMDHENMFWYRQDPGLGLRLIYFSYDVKMKEKGDIPEGYSVSREKKERFSLILESASTNQTSMYLCASSPTELTTEAFFGQGTRLTVV.

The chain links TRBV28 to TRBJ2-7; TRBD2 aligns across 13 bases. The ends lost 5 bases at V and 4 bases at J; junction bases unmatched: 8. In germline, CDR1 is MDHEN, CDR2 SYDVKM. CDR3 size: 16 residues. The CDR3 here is CASSPRTSGGMYEQYF. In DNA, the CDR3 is TGTGCCAGCAGTCCTCGGACTAGCGGGGGTATGTACGAGCAGTACTTC. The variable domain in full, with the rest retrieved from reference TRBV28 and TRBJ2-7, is DVKVTQSSRYLVKRTGEKVFLECVQDMDHENMFWYRQDPGLGLRLIYFSYDVKMKEKGDIPEGYSVSREKKERFSLILESASTNQTSMYLCASSPRTSGGMYEQYFGPGTRLTVT.

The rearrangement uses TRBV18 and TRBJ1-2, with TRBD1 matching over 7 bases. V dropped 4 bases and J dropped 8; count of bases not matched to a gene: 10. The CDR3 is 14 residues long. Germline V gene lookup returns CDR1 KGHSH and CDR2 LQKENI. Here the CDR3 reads CASSLLDRAEGYTF. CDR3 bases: TGTGCCAGCTCACTCCTCGACAGGGCTGAGGGCTACACCTTC.

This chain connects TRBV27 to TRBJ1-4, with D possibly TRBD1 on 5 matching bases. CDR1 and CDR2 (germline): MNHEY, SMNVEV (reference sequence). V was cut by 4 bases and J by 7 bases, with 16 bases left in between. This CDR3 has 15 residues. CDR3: CASSYSAGRVEKLFF. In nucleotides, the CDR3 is TGTGCCAGCAGTTACTCAGCGGGACGGGTTGAAAAACTGTTTTTT. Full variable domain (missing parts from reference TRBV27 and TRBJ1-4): EAQVTQNPRYLITVTGKKLTVTCSQNMNHEYMSWYRQDPGLGLRQIYYSMNVEVTDKGDVPEGYKVSRKEKRNFPLILESPSPNQTSLYFCASSYSAGRVEKLFFGSGTQLSVL.

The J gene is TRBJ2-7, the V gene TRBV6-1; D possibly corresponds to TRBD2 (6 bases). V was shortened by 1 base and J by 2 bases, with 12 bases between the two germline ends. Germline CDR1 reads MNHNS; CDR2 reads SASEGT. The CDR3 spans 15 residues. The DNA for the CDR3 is TGTGCCAGCAGTGAAGGAGATACGGGGGCCTACGAGCAGTACTTC. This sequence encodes CASSEGDTGAYEQYF.